What follows are 22 T cell receptor beta chains derived from one specimen sequenced in a study of identifying expanded T cells in peripheral blood. The table came from immunoSEQ multiplex PCR; TCRdb's copy has only in-frame clones and leaves some out. The sample includes 95,000 to 150,000 clones, 84% of them seen just once. The specimen was blood. These receptors were taken from a person aged 18-69 years in good health.

The chain has TRBV15 and TRBJ1-5; no reliable D call. There are 13 residues in the CDR3. Germline V gene lookup returns CDR1 LNHNV and CDR2 YYDKDF (reference sequence). The V end lost 0 bases, the J end lost 6 bases, and 6 bases lay between the germline ends. The CDR3 sequence: CATSRERSQPQHF. CDR3 DNA sequence: TGTGCCACCAGCAGAGAGAGGAGTCAGCCCCAGCATTTT.

The gene calls are TRBV7-6 and TRBJ2-6; D not certain. The CDR3 length is 14 residues. V lost 5 bases, J lost 2 bases, and 7 bases lay in between. Germline V gives CDR1 SGHVS, CDR2 FNYEAQ. CDR3 sequence: CASSPNTGANVLTF. CDR3 in DNA: TGTGCCAGCAGCCCAAACACTGGGGCCAACGTCCTGACTTTC. The entire variable domain, with the rest obtained from reference TRBV7-6 and TRBJ2-6, is as follows: GAGVSQSPRYKVTKRGQDVALRCDPISGHVSLYWYRQALGQGPEFLTYFNYEAQQDKSGLPNDRFSAERPEGSISTLTIQRTEQRDSAMYRCASSPNTGANVLTFGAGSRLTVL.

In this sample, this clone turned up a few times. V gene TRBV5-3 combines with J gene TRBJ2-7, with D possibly being TRBD2 (6 bases). TRBV5-3 belongs to the ORF category, with a function that is uncertain. Trimming stripped 6 bases from V and 7 bases from J, with 11 bases between. The length of the CDR3 is 11 residues. CDR3 amino acids: CARNFRGEQYF. The CDR3 DNA follows: TGTGCCAGAAACTTCCGGGGGGAGCAGTACTTC.

This clone was seen a single time. The V and J genes are TRBV7-8 and TRBJ1-6; D is ambiguous. The CDR3 totals 16 residues. V was pared by 6 bases and J by 0 bases, with 12 bases between. In germline, CDR1 is SGHVS, CDR2 FQNEAQ. This CDR3 is CASSNFGDSYNSPLHF. CDR3 in DNA: TGTGCCAGCAGTAACTTCGGGGACTCCTATAATTCACCCCTCCACTTT.

This clone was observed a single time. The chain links TRBV18 to TRBJ2-1; unclear D gene. The V gene lost 6 bases and the J gene lost 3 bases, with 6 bases spanning the gap. The CDR3 length is 12 residues. CDR1 KGHSH and CDR2 LQKENI come from the germline V gene. Here the CDR3 DNA reads TGTGCCAGCTCTCACGGCTACAATGAGCAGTTCTTC. Amino acid sequence: CASSHGYNEQFF.

Here the CDR3 reads CASSEALGAASTDTQYF. CDR3 bases: TGTGCCAGCAGTGAAGCGCTGGGAGCTGCTAGCACAGATACGCAGTATTTT. V is TRBV6-1 and J is TRBJ2-3; possibly TRBD2 for D (5 bases). With 0 bases removed from V and 0 bases from J, the gap between germline ends came to 13 bases. From germline, CDR1 is MNHNS and CDR2 SASEGT. The CDR3 spans 17 residues.

This clone has just one count. The rearrangement uses TRBV25-1 and TRBJ1-2, with TRBD1 matching 12 bases. The CDR3 is 17 amino acids. CDR1 and CDR2 (germline): MGHDK, SYGVNS. Trimming took 4 bases from V and 2 from J; bases not matched to a gene: 8. The CDR3 sequence: CASSGFRDRGRNYGYTF. CDR3 bases: TGTGCCAGCAGTGGGTTCCGGGACAGGGGGCGGAACTATGGCTACACCTTC.

The chain carries TRBV5-6 and TRBJ1-2; D possibly corresponds to TRBD1 (6 bases). Trimming removed 0 bases at V and 7 bases at J, with 10 bases between. The germline CDR1 and CDR2 sequences are SGHDT and YYEEEE. This CDR3 has 13 amino acids. CDR3 loop: CASSLGTVGGYTF. In DNA, the CDR3 is TGTGCCAGCAGCTTGGGGACAGTCGGTGGCTACACCTTC.

The V call is TRBV29-1, the J call TRBJ2-1; 7 bases are shared with TRBD1. The CDR3 loop spans 13 amino acids. CDR1 and CDR2 (germline): SQVTM, ANQGSEA. Losses at the gene ends were 4 bases for V and 12 bases for J; bases not matched to a gene: 12. CDR3 sequence: CSVANNSGGVQFF. CDR3 nucleotide sequence: TGCAGCGTTGCCAATAATTCAGGGGGAGTGCAGTTCTTC.

The rearrangement joins TRBV5-5 to TRBJ1-2, with D unclear. Germline assignment: CDR1 SGHKS and CDR2 YYEKEE (reference sequence). The V end was cut by 4 bases, the J end by 10 bases, with 17 bases between. This CDR3 has 13 residues. As DNA, the CDR3 is TGTGCCAGCAGCCCCCAAGGCCCAGATGACTACACCTTC. This sequence encodes CASSPQGPDDYTF. The variable domain in full, completed from reference TRBV5-5 and TRBJ1-2, reads DAGVTQSPTHLIKTRGQQVTLRCSPISGHKSVSWYQQVLGQGPQFIFQYYEKEERGRGNFPDRFSARQFPNYSSELNVNALLLGDSALYLCASSPQGPDDYTFGSGTRLTVV.

This chain uses TRBV11-3 with TRBJ2-5, with 12 positions matching TRBD2. The V gene's germline CDR1 is SGHNT and CDR2 YENEEA. After removal of 5 bases from V and 2 bases from J, the junction contained 3 bases not matched to a gene. CDR3 size: 15 residues. CDR3 in DNA: TGTGCCAGCAGCCTCACTAGCGGGGGGCAAGAGACCCAGTACTTC. Its translation is CASSLTSGGQETQYF. The full variable domain, completed using reference TRBV11-3 and TRBJ2-5, is EAGVVQSPRYKIIEKKQPVAFWCNPISGHNTLYWYLQNLGQGPELLIRYENEEAVDDSQLPKDRFSAERLKGVDSTLKIQPAELGDSAVYLCASSLTSGGQETQYFGPGTRLLVL.

This sequence joins TRBV4-3 and TRBJ1-3, with D perhaps matching TRBD1 (5 bases). The V gene lost 2 bases and the J gene lost 5 bases, with 16 bases spanning the gap. Germline V lookup: CDR1 LGHNA, CDR2 YSLEER. This CDR3 contains 16 residues. The CDR3 loop reads CASSQLGSQGRNTIYF. The DNA for the CDR3 is TGCGCCAGCAGCCAACTCGGATCTCAGGGCCGAAACACCATATATTTT.

The V and J genes are TRBV2 and TRBJ2-5; perhaps TRBD2 as D (6 bases). The last part of the DNA fits TRBJ2-7 better; the J call may be wrong. Germline V CDR1 and CDR2: SNHLY, FYNNEI. CDR3 length: 13 amino acids. The CDR3 reads CASSAAGSYEQYF. For the CDR3, the DNA is TGTGCCAGCAGTGCGGCGGGGTCCTACGAGCAGTACTTC.

This chain joins TRBV2 and TRBJ2-1, with 9 bases aligning to TRBD1. V trimming: 7 bases; J trimming: 9 bases; junction bases outside the gene matches: 13. This CDR3 has 15 residues. The germline V gene encodes CDR1 SNHLY and CDR2 FYNNEI. The CDR3 here is CASNMGGTGYFEQFF. CDR3 sequence (DNA): TGTGCCAGCAACATGGGGGGGACAGGGTACTTTGAGCAGTTCTTC.

This clone was found once. This chain's CDR3 is CASSPRNTEAFF. CDR3 coding DNA: TGTGCCAGCAGCCCCAGGAACACTGAAGCTTTCTTT. J is TRBJ1-1 and V is TRBV11-3; D remains unclear. This CDR3 contains 12 residues. Germline-derived CDR1 and CDR2 are SGHNT and YENEEA. With 5 bases removed from V and 1 base from J, the gap between germline ends came to 5 bases. The full variable domain, its missing parts supplied by reference TRBV11-3 and TRBJ1-1, is EAGVVQSPRYKIIEKKQPVAFWCNPISGHNTLYWYLQNLGQGPELLIRYENEEAVDDSQLPKDRFSAERLKGVDSTLKIQPAELGDSAVYLCASSPRNTEAFFGQGTRLTVV.

The chain employs TRBV4-3 and TRBJ1-1, with unresolved D. The V end lost 0 bases, the J end lost 1 base, and 6 bases lay between the germline ends. Per germline, CDR1 LGHNA and CDR2 YSLEER. This CDR3 comprises 14 residues. The DNA of the CDR3 is TGCGCCAGCAGCCAAGATCCGAGGAACACTGAAGCTTTCTTT. Its translation: CASSQDPRNTEAFF.

This chain connects TRBV5-1 to TRBJ2-3; possibly TRBD2 for D (5 bases). Trimming cost V 4 bases and J 2 bases, with 20 bases left between them. CDR1 SGHRS and CDR2 YFSETQ come from the germline V gene. CDR3 length: 17 residues. The CDR3 nucleotides read TGCGCCAGCAGCCGATCCGCCCTGGGAGACACCACAGATACGCAGTATTTT. It specifies CASSRSALGDTTDTQYF. The complete variable domain, with remaining parts taken from reference TRBV5-1 and TRBJ2-3, reads KAGVTQTPRYLIKTRGQQVTLSCSPISGHRSVSWYQQTPGQGLQFLFEYFSETQRNKGNFPGRFSGRQFSNSRSEMNVSTLELGDSALYLCASSRSALGDTTDTQYFGPGTRLTVL.

This sequence joins TRBV4-3 and TRBJ1-6; tentative D call: TRBD1 (5 bases). V dropped 3 bases and J dropped 8 bases, with 17 bases sitting between them. This CDR3 region has 16 residues. Per germline, CDR1 LGHNA and CDR2 YSLEER. The CDR3 loop is CASSQAPEGQDSPLHF. The CDR3 nucleotides read TGCGCCAGCAGCCAGGCCCCAGAGGGGCAGGATTCACCCCTCCACTTT.

The table lists this clone with a count of one. CDR3: CASSDLAGGYNEQFF. The CDR3 DNA reads as TGTGCCAGCAGTGATCTAGCGGGGGGTTACAATGAGCAGTTCTTC. The rearrangement uses TRBV27 and TRBJ2-1, with TRBD2 matching over 11 bases. The J segment lost 4 bases and the V segment lost 5 bases, leaving 4 bases of the junction unmatched. CDR3 size: 15 residues. Germline assignment: CDR1 MNHEY and CDR2 SMNVEV (reference sequence).

This clone was detected only a few times. V and J are TRBV10-3 and TRBJ1-6; D not certain. V was cut by 10 bases and J by 7 bases, with 14 bases left in between. Germline V lookup: CDR1 ENHRY, CDR2 SYGVKD. The CDR3 covers 13 residues. Here the CDR3 DNA reads TGTGCCAATTCGTCGGACCGCAATTCACCCCTCCACTTT. Translated, it gives CANSSDRNSPLHF.

The chain couples TRBV7-8 to TRBJ1-4; no clear D gene. Germline CDR1 and CDR2: SGHVS and FQNEAQ. CDR3 size: 12 residues. The ends were cut back, 1 base at V and 8 bases at J, with 5 bases in the middle. In DNA, the CDR3 is TGTGCCAGCAGCTTAGATTTAGAAAAACTGTTTTTT. Translating gives CASSLDLEKLFF. The full variable domain, completed using reference TRBV7-8 and TRBJ1-4, is GAGVSQSPRYKVAKRGQDVALRCDPISGHVSLFWYQQALGQGPEFLTYFQNEAQLDKSGLPSDRFFAERPEGSVSTLKIQRTQQEDSAVYLCASSLDLEKLFFGSGTQLSVL.

The chain recombines TRBV7-7 with TRBJ2-1; D is perhaps TRBD2 (7 bases). Trimming stripped 4 bases from V and 5 bases from J, with 12 bases between. Germline V CDR1 and CDR2: SSHAT, FNYEAQ (reference sequence). This CDR3 region has 14 residues. This CDR3 reads CASSSGGPNNEQFF. The CDR3 region has the DNA TGTGCCAGCAGCTCCGGGGGGCCGAACAATGAGCAGTTCTTC.